This T cell receptor beta chain was observed in a study of blood T cell repertoires in COVID-19. Only in-frame clones appear in the TCRdb table, and some are missing; sequencing was by immunoSEQ multiplex PCR. The sample includes about 180,000 clones, 70% to 90% of them seen just once. The source is a woman in her thirties with acute or convalescent COVID-19. Specimen: peripheral blood.

The CDR3 DNA sequence: TGTGCCAGCAGCCACCGGGGTGAGCAGTTCTTC. The encoded protein is CASSHRGEQFF. The chain links TRBV6-2 or TRBV6-3 to TRBJ2-1, with a weak D call TRBD2 (5 bases). Looked up from germline, CDR1 is MNHEY and CDR2 is SVGEGT. The ends were cut back, 6 bases at V and 9 bases at J, with 9 bases in the middle. The CDR3 runs 11 residues.